The 29 T cell receptor beta chains presented below share a single source sample, sequenced in a study of graft-versus-host responses after intestinal transplantation. The antigens these receptors bind are not known. Produced via immunoSEQ multiplex PCR; TCRdb's table is partial and in-frame only. Of around 97,000 clones in the sample, 90% to 95% were seen once. Source: unstimulated CD8+ T cells sorted from spleen or lymph node cells, taken before intestinal transplant. Every receptor here comes from a human donor who received an intestinal transplant.

This sequence joins TRBV4-1 and TRBJ1-5; D gene uncertain. Germline V gene data show CDR1 as MGHRA and CDR2 as YSYEKL. The length of the CDR3 is 14 residues. Between the trimmed V and J ends, which lost 6 bases and 0 bases, there was a span of 9 bases. This CDR3 reads CASSPPYSNQPQHF. Here the CDR3 DNA reads TGCGCCAGCAGTCCCCCCTATAGCAATCAGCCCCAGCATTTT.

The V and J genes are TRBV4-1 and TRBJ2-1; D call uncertain. Trimming removed 3 bases at V and 6 bases at J, with 12 bases between. From germline, CDR1 is MGHRA and CDR2 YSYEKL. The CDR3 extends over 14 amino acids. CDR3 protein: CASSQSKLTNEQFF. The CDR3, as DNA: TGCGCCAGCAGCCAGTCAAAACTCACCAATGAGCAGTTCTTC.

The chain joins TRBV6-5 to TRBJ2-7; D ambiguous. Per the germline V gene, CDR1 is MNHEY and CDR2 is SVGAGI. The V gene lost 9 bases and the J gene lost 0 bases, with 9 bases spanning the gap. The CDR3 consists of 12 residues. CDR3 sequence: CASAGSSYEQYF. The CDR3 DNA reads TGTGCCAGTGCAGGATCCTCCTACGAGCAGTACTTC.

The chain has TRBV7-9 and TRBJ1-6; D gene unclear. The CDR3 contains 14 residues. V lost 2 bases to trimming and J lost 10 bases, with 12 bases between them. CDR1 is SEHNR, CDR2 FQNEAQ, per germline (reference sequence). This CDR3 reads CASSLMDGVSPLHF. The CDR3 nucleotides are TGTGCCAGCAGCTTAATGGACGGGGTATCACCCCTCCACTTT.

The chain has TRBV6-6 and TRBJ2-5, with 8 positions matching TRBD2. The V gene's germline CDR1 is MNHNY and CDR2 SVGAGI (reference sequence). The V and J ends lost 2 bases and 1 base, in that order; junction bases with no gene match: 3. The CDR3 totals 15 residues. The CDR3 loop is CASSYIAGTQETQYF. Written as DNA, the CDR3 is TGTGCCAGCAGTTACATAGCGGGGACCCAAGAGACCCAGTACTTC.

In DNA, the CDR3 is TGTGCTAGTGGCCGACCTCCCTCGGGGATAGATACGCAGTATTTT. The encoded protein is CASGRPPSGIDTQYF. The chain uses TRBV12-5 and TRBJ2-3; D may be TRBD2 (5 bases). The CDR3 is 15 amino acids. V was shortened by 6 bases and J by 5 bases, with 18 bases between the two germline ends. Per germline, CDR1 LGHNT and CDR2 FRNRAP.

This clone occurred once. The chain couples TRBV19 to TRBJ2-7; D gene ambiguous. The V and J ends lost 1 base and 3 bases respectively, with 10 bases between them. The CDR3 length is 14 residues. CDR1 and CDR2 from the germline V gene are LNHDA and SQIVND (reference sequence). DNA of the CDR3: TGTGCCAGTAGTATAGTTGGGCAGGACTACGAGCAGTACTTC. This gives the protein CASSIVGQDYEQYF.

The chain couples TRBV9 to TRBJ2-1; 10 nucleotides line up with TRBD1. CDR1 is SGDLS and CDR2 is YYNGEE in the germline V gene. The CDR3 spans 14 residues. The ends lost 5 bases at V and 8 bases at J; junction bases unmatched: 7. CDR3: CASSPRQGAHEQFF. CDR3 DNA sequence: TGTGCCAGCAGTCCACGACAGGGGGCGCATGAGCAGTTCTTC.

This chain uses TRBV11-2 with TRBJ1-2; 7 bases line up with TRBD1. V lost 1 base, J lost 3 bases, and 5 bases stayed unmatched. The CDR3 covers 15 residues. CDR1 and CDR2 (germline): SGHAT, FQNNGV. CDR3 sequence: CASSLGDTGDYGYTF. CDR3 nucleotides: TGTGCCAGCAGCTTAGGGGACACAGGGGACTATGGCTACACCTTC.

The chain uses TRBV19 and TRBJ2-7; TRBD2 is a possible D gene (6 bases). The germline V gene encodes CDR1 LNHDA and CDR2 SQIVND (reference sequence). With 3 bases removed from V and 1 base from J, the gap between germline ends came to 10 bases. The CDR3 totals 14 residues. CDR3 sequence (DNA): TGTGCCAGTAGTATCCGGGGACTTTCCTACGAGCAGTACTTC. As protein: CASSIRGLSYEQYF.

The chain recombines TRBV9 with TRBJ2-3; D uncertain. The CDR3 is made up of 15 amino acids. V was shortened by 3 bases and J by 0 bases, with 11 bases between the two germline ends. Germline loops: CDR1 SGDLS, CDR2 YYNGEE. The CDR3 DNA is TGTGCCAGCAGCGCCCGGACGGCTAGCACAGATACGCAGTATTTT. It translates to CASSARTASTDTQYF.

This chain links TRBV10-2 with TRBJ2-5, with 7 bases lining up with TRBD1. The J call may not be correct, given that the DNA end is closer to TRBJ2-7. Looked up from germline, CDR1 is WSHSY and CDR2 is SAAADI. The CDR3 runs 14 residues. CDR3 DNA sequence: TGCGCCAGCAGTGGGTTCCGGGACAGCTACGAGCAGTACTTC. Encoded protein: CASSGFRDSYEQYF.

This clone was recorded once. The chain has TRBV5-1 and TRBJ2-2; weak D call: TRBD1 (6 bases). V lost 6 bases to trimming and J lost 3 bases, with 9 bases between them. The CDR3 is made up of 13 amino acids. The germline gives CDR1 SGHRS, CDR2 YFSETQ. This CDR3 is CASTPGDTGELFF. The CDR3 DNA reads TGCGCCAGCACCCCAGGGGACACCGGGGAGCTGTTTTTT. Filled out from reference TRBV5-1 and TRBJ2-2, the complete variable domain reads KAGVTQTPRYLIKTRGQQVTLSCSPISGHRSVSWYQQTPGQGLQFLFEYFSETQRNKGNFPGRFSGRQFSNSRSEMNVSTLELGDSALYLCASTPGDTGELFFGEGSRLTVL.

The CDR3 loop is CASSGDSGATTYEQYF. CDR3 nucleotides: TGTGCCAGCAGTGGTGATAGCGGGGCGACAACCTACGAGCAGTACTTC. This chain uses TRBV2 with TRBJ2-7; 8 nucleotides align to TRBD2. Germline loops: CDR1 SNHLY, CDR2 FYNNEI. Trimming at V came to 4 bases and at J to 2 bases, leaving 10 bases not matched to a gene. There are 16 residues in the CDR3.

This rearrangement joins TRBV7-3 to TRBJ2-1; 8 nucleotides align to TRBD1. The CDR3 loop spans 16 amino acids. With V trimmed by 1 base and J by 5 bases, 7 bases remained unmatched. Germline V lookup: CDR1 SGHTA, CDR2 FQGTGA. The CDR3 nucleotides are TGTGCCAGCAGCTTAATCCGCAGGGGGCGCGACAATGAGCAGTTCTTC. It is translated as CASSLIRRGRDNEQFF.

The chain joins TRBV9 to TRBJ2-7, with 7 bases identical to TRBD1. The CDR3 consists of 14 residues. Germline-derived CDR1 and CDR2 are SGDLS and YYNGEE. The V and J ends lost 4 bases and 2 bases, in that order; junction bases with no gene match: 6. The CDR3 reads CASSIGTEAYEQYF. The CDR3, as DNA: TGTGCCAGCAGCATCGGGACAGAAGCCTACGAGCAGTACTTC.

This chain connects TRBV29-1 to TRBJ2-1; 10 bases are a match to TRBD1. The germline gives CDR1 SQVTM, CDR2 ANQGSEA. Trimming at V came to 5 bases and at J to 5 bases, leaving 3 bases not matched to a gene. The CDR3 runs to 13 residues. CDR3 nucleotide sequence: TGCAGCGTTCCAGGACAGGGGGACAATGAGCAGTTCTTC. It specifies CSVPGQGDNEQFF.

This chain links TRBV6-5 with TRBJ1-3, with 7 bases aligning to TRBD1. The CDR3 runs to 15 residues. CDR1 MNHEY and CDR2 SVGAGI come from the germline V gene. Trimming took 6 bases from V and 0 from J; bases not matched to a gene: 5. The CDR3 protein is CASRVGDSSGNTIYF. CDR3 DNA: TGTGCCAGCAGGGTAGGGGACAGCTCTGGAAACACCATATATTTT.

This clone has just one count. This chain connects TRBV4-1 to TRBJ1-5; D remains ambiguous. V lost 1 base, J lost 6 bases, and 13 bases lay in between. Looked up from germline, CDR1 is MGHRA and CDR2 is YSYEKL. This CDR3 spans 15 amino acids. The CDR3 spells CASSQGGQDGQPQHF. For the CDR3, the DNA is TGCGCCAGCAGCCAAGGCGGCCAGGACGGTCAGCCCCAGCATTTT.

The gene calls are TRBV6-5 and TRBJ1-1; no definite D call. Per germline, CDR1 MNHEY and CDR2 SVGAGI. The length of the CDR3 is 12 residues. V was cut by 7 bases and J by 0 bases, with 6 bases left in between. CDR3 loop: CASIIMNTEAFF. CDR3 DNA: TGTGCCAGCATTATAATGAACACTGAAGCTTTCTTT.

This chain links TRBV11-2 with TRBJ1-2; possibly TRBD1 for D (5 bases). Germline V gives CDR1 SGHAT, CDR2 FQNNGV. The CDR3 is made up of 13 amino acids. The V and J ends lost 7 bases and 2 bases respectively, with 11 bases between them. In DNA, the CDR3 is TGTGCCAGCACCATGGACACAAACTATGGCTACACCTTC. This gives the protein CASTMDTNYGYTF.

The V gene is TRBV7-6, the J gene TRBJ1-5; tentatively, D is TRBD1 (5 bases). CDR1 is SGHVS and CDR2 is FNYEAQ in the germline V gene. The V end was cut by 2 bases, the J end by 8 bases, with 22 bases between. CDR3 size: 17 residues. CDR3 residues: CASSLNGGLGGIEPQHF. DNA for the CDR3: TGTGCCAGCAGCTTAAACGGAGGGCTGGGGGGTATTGAGCCCCAGCATTTT.

The chain combines TRBV4-1 with TRBJ1-2; D gene ambiguous. The CDR3 is made up of 14 amino acids. Trimming removed 1 base from V and 5 bases from J, with 11 bases in between. Per germline, CDR1 MGHRA and CDR2 YSYEKL. The CDR3 coding sequence is TGCGCCAGCAGCCAAGGGCAGCATAAATATGGCTACACCTTC. Its translation is CASSQGQHKYGYTF.

The CDR3 reads CASSGDRDYNEQFF. The CDR3 DNA is TGTGCCAGCAGCGGGGACAGGGACTACAATGAGCAGTTCTTC. This sequence joins TRBV5-6 and TRBJ2-1; TRBD1 agrees at 9 bases. J lost 3 bases, V lost 4 bases, and 2 bases had no gene match. The CDR3 is 14 residues long. The germline V gene has CDR1 SGHDT and CDR2 YYEEEE.

This chain joins TRBV2 and TRBJ2-7; 8 bases align to TRBD2. Germline V gene lookup returns CDR1 SNHLY and CDR2 FYNNEI. The CDR3 has 16 residues. V gave up 4 bases and J gave up 5 bases; unmatched junction bases: 13. CDR3 DNA sequence: TGTGCCAGCAGTGGAGAGGTACGGATCGGGGGGGACGAGCAGTACTTC. The encoded protein is CASSGEVRIGGDEQYF.

CDR3 sequence reads: CASSLSQVSTNEKLFF. CDR3 sequence (DNA): TGTGCCAGCAGTTTATCGCAGGTTTCAACTAATGAAAAACTGTTTTTT. This chain joins TRBV27 and TRBJ1-4; D not certain. Germline V gives CDR1 MNHEY, CDR2 SMNVEV (reference sequence). V was shortened by 0 bases and J by 0 bases, with 8 bases between the two germline ends. This CDR3 contains 16 residues.

The chain recombines TRBV28 with TRBJ1-5, with D tentatively TRBD1 (5 bases). The CDR3 has 14 residues. Germline CDR1 and CDR2: MDHEN and SYDVKM. Trimming stripped 3 bases from V and 6 bases from J, with 12 bases between. CDR3 coding DNA: TGTGCCAGCAGTTTGGGGCAGGCCGGTCAGCCCCAGCATTTT. Translation gives CASSLGQAGQPQHF. The entire variable domain, with the rest obtained from reference TRBV28 and TRBJ1-5, is as follows: DVKVTQSSRYLVKRTGEKVFLECVQDMDHENMFWYRQDPGLGLRLIYFSYDVKMKEKGDIPEGYSVSREKKERFSLILESASTNQTSMYLCASSLGQAGQPQHFGDGTRLSIL.

The chain couples TRBV10-1 to TRBJ1-2, with 8 bases aligning to TRBD1. V dropped 0 bases and J dropped 4; count of bases not matched to a gene: 19. CDR3 size: 20 residues. The germline V gene encodes CDR1 WNHNN and CDR2 SYGVQD (reference sequence). The CDR3 here is CASSESRGFRGAGGFYGYTF. CDR3 sequence (DNA): TGCGCCAGCAGTGAGTCCCGTGGTTTTAGGGGGGCAGGGGGCTTCTATGGCTACACCTTC.

The chain recombines TRBV7-9 with TRBJ2-1, with 8 bases that match TRBD1. In germline, CDR1 is SEHNR, CDR2 FQNEAQ (reference sequence). The V segment lost 10 bases and the J segment 6 bases; nucleotides outside the gene matches: 11. The CDR3 has 14 residues. In DNA form, the CDR3 reads TGTGCCATGGGGGGACAGGTGGCTACCAATGAGCAGTTCTTC. Translation: CAMGGQVATNEQFF.